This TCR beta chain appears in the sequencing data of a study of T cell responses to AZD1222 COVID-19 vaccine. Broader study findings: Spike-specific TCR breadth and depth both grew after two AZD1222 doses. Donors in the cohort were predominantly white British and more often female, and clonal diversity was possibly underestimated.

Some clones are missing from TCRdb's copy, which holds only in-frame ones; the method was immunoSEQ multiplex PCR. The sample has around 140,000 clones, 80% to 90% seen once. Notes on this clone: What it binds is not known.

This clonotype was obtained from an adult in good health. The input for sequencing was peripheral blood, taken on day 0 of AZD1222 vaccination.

CDR3 region: CASSYRDRVAEAFF. CDR3 DNA sequence: TGCGCCAGCAGCTACCGGGACAGGGTGGCTGAAGCTTTCTTT. This rearrangement joins TRBV5-1 to TRBJ1-1; 9 nucleotides agree with TRBD1. V trimming: 3 bases; J trimming: 6 bases; junction bases outside the gene matches: 6. CDR3 size: 14 residues. The V gene's germline CDR1 is SGHRS and CDR2 YFSETQ.